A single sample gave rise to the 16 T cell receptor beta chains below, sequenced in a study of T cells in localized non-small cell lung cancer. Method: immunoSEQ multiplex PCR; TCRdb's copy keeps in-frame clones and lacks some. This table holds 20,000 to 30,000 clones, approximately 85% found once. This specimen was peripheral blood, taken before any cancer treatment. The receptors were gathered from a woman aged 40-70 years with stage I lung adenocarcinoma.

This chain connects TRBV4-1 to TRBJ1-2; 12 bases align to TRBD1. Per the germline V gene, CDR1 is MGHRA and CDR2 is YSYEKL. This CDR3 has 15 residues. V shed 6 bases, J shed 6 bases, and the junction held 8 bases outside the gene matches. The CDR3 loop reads CASRLGQGALDGYTF. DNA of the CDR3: TGCGCCAGCAGGTTGGGACAGGGGGCTTTGGATGGCTACACCTTC.

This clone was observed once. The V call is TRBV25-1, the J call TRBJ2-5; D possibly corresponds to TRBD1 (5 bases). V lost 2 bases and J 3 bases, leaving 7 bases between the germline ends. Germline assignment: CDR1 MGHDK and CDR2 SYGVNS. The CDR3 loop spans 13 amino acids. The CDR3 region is CASSERGKETQYF. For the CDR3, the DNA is TGTGCCAGCAGTGAAAGGGGAAAAGAGACCCAGTACTTC.

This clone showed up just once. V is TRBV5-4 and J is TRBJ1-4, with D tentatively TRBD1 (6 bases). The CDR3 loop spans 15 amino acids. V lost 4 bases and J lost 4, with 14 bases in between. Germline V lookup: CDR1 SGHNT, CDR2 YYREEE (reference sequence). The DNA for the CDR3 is TGTGCCAGCAGCCCTGACAGGAGCTATAATGAAAAACTGTTTTTT. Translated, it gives CASSPDRSYNEKLFF.

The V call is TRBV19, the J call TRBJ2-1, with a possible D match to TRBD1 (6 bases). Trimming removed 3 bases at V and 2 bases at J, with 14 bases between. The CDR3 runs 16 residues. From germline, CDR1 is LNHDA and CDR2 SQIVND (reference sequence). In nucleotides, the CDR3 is TGTGCCAGTAGTATTCGGACAGCTACTACCTACAATGAGCAGTTCTTC. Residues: CASSIRTATTYNEQFF.

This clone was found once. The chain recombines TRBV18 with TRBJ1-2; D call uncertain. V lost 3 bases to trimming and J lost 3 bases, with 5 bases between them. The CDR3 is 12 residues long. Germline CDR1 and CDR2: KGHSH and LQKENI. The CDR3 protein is CASSPQDYGYTF. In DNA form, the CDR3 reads TGTGCCAGCTCACCCCAGGACTATGGCTACACCTTC.

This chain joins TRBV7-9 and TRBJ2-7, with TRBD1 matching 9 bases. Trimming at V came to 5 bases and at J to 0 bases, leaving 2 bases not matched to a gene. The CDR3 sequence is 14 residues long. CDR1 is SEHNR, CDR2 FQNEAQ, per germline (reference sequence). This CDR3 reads CASSPQGASYEQYF. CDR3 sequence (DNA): TGTGCCAGCAGCCCACAGGGGGCCTCCTACGAGCAGTACTTC. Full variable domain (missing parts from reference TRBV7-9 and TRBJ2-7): DTGVSQNPRHKITKRGQNVTFRCDPISEHNRLYWYRQTLGQGPEFLTYFQNEAQLEKSRLLSDRFSAERPKGSFSTLEIQRTEQGDSAMYLCASSPQGASYEQYFGPGTRLTVT.

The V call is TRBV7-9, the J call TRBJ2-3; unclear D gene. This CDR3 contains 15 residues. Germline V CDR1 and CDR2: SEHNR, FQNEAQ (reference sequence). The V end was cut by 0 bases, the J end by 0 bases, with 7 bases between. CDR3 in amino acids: CASSLAQSSTDTQYF. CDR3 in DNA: TGTGCCAGCAGCTTAGCACAGTCAAGCACAGATACGCAGTATTTT.

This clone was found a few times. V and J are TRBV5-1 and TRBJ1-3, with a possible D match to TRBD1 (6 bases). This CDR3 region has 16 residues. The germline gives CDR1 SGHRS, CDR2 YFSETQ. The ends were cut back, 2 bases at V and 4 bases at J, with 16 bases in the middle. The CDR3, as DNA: TGCGCCAGCAGCTTAGGGGTCCAGGGGAGAGGAAACACCATATATTTT. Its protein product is CASSLGVQGRGNTIYF.

CDR3 DNA: TGTGCCAGCAGCTTTATAGCGGGCTGGAATGAGCAGTTCTTC. Translated, it gives CASSFIAGWNEQFF. The chain carries TRBV7-3 and TRBJ2-1, with 7 bases that match TRBD2. This CDR3 has 14 residues. Germline-derived CDR1 and CDR2 are SGHTA and FQGTGA. The V segment lost 3 bases and the J segment 7 bases; nucleotides outside the gene matches: 6.

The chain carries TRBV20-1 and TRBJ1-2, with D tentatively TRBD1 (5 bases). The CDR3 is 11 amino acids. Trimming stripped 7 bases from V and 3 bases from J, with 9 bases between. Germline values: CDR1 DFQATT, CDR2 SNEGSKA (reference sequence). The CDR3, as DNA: TGCAGTGGTCGACAGCACTATGGCTACACCTTC. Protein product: CSGRQHYGYTF.

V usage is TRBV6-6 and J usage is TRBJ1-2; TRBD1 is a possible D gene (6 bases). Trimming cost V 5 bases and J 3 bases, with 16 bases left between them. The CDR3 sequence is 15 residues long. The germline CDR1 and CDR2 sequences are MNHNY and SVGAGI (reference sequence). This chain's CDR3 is CASSTPGARDYGYTF. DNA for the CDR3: TGTGCCAGCAGTACACCGGGGGCTAGGGACTATGGCTACACCTTC.

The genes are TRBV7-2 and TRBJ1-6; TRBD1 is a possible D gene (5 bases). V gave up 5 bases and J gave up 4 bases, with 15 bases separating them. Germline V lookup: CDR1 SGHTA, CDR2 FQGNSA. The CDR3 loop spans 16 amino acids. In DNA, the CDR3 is TGTGCCAGCAGCCGAGTGGGGGGGTCGTATAATTCACCCCTCCACTTT. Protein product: CASSRVGGSYNSPLHF. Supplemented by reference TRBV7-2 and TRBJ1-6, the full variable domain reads GAGVSQSPSNKVTEKGKDVELRCDPISGHTALYWYRQSLGQGLEFLIYFQGNSAPDKSGLPSDRFSAERTGGSVSTLTIQRTQQEDSAVYLCASSRVGGSYNSPLHFGNGTRLTVT.

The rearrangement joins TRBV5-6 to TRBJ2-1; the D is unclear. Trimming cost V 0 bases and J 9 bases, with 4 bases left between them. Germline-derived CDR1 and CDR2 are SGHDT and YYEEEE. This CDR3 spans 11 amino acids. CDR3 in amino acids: CASSLEVEQFF. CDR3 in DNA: TGTGCCAGCAGCTTGGAGGTTGAGCAGTTCTTC.

The CDR3 DNA is TGCGCCAGCATCGGGGGGACAGGGCGCTACAATGAGCAGTTCTTC. Its translation is CASIGGTGRYNEQFF. This chain uses TRBV5-1 with TRBJ2-1, with 9 nucleotides matching TRBD1. This CDR3 is built from 15 residues. V trimming: 6 bases; J trimming: 3 bases; junction bases outside the gene matches: 7. Germline V gene sequence: CDR1 SGHRS, CDR2 YFSETQ.

The DNA for the CDR3 is TGTGCCAGTAGTATAGCAAGGCCGAGCAATCAGCCCCAGCATTTT. Translating it yields CASSIARPSNQPQHF. This chain joins TRBV19 and TRBJ1-5; D ambiguous. With 1 base removed from V and 1 base from J, the gap between germline ends came to 8 bases. Germline V gene data show CDR1 as LNHDA and CDR2 as SQIVND (reference sequence). This CDR3 contains 15 residues.

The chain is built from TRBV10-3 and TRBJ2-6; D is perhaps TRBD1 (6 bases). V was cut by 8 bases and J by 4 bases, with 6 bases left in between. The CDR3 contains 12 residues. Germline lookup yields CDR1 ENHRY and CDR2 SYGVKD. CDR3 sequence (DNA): TGTGCCATCGGGACAGGGGCCAACGTCCTGACTTTC. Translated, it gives CAIGTGANVLTF.